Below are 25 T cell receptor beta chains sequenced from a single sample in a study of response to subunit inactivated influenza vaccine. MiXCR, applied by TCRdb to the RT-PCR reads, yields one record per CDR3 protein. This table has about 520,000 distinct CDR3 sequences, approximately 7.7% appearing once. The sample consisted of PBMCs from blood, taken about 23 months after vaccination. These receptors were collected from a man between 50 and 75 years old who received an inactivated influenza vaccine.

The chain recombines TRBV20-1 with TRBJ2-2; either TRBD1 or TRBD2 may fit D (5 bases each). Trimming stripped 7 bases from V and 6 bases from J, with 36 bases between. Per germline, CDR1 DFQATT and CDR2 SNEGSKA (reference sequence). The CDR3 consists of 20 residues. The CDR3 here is CSVQSGPAGHKTRGAGELFF. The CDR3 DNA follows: TGCAGTGTTCAAAGTGGTCCGGCAGGTCACAAGACGAGAGGGGCCGGGGAGCTGTTTTTT.

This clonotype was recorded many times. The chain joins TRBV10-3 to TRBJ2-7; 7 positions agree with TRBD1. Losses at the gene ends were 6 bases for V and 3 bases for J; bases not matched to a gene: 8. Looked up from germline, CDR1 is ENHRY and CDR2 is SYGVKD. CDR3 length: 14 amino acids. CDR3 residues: CAISVSGQNYEQYF. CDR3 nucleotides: TGTGCCATCAGCGTCTCGGGACAGAACTACGAGCAGTACTTC.

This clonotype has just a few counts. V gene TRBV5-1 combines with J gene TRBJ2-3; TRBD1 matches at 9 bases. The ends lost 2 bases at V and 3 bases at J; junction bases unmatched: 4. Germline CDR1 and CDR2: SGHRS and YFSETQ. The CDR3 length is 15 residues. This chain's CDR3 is CASSFTGGATDTQYF. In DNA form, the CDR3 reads TGCGCCAGCAGCTTCACAGGGGGCGCGACAGATACGCAGTATTTT.

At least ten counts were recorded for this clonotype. The CDR3 DNA reads as TGCAGTGCTAGGTTGGGTCCATCCCCCAATGAGCAGTTCTTC. Translation gives CSARLGPSPNEQFF. This sequence joins TRBV20-1 and TRBJ2-1; no clear D. The CDR3 is 14 residues long. CDR1 is DFQATT and CDR2 is SNEGSKA in the germline V gene (reference sequence). Between the trimmed V and J ends, which lost 3 bases and 6 bases, there was a span of 15 bases.

CDR3 in amino acids: CASRLTGVNTGELFF. The CDR3 DNA is TGTGCCAGCAGATTGACAGGGGTGAACACCGGGGAGCTGTTTTTT. The rearrangement uses TRBV5-6 and TRBJ2-2; 8 nucleotides align to TRBD1. V lost 5 bases and J lost 1; bases outside the gene matches: 4. CDR1 SGHDT and CDR2 YYEEEE come from the germline V gene. This CDR3 contains 15 residues.

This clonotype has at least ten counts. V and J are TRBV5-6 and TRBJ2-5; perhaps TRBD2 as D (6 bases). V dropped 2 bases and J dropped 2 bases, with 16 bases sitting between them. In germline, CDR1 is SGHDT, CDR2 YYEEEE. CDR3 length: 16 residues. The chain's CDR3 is CASSFRSWRGQETQYF. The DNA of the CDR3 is TGTGCCAGCAGCTTTCGGTCTTGGCGGGGACAAGAGACCCAGTACTTC.

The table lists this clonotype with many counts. In DNA, the CDR3 is TGCAGCGTTGGTTGGGGAGAGACCCAGTACTTC. This translates into CSVGWGETQYF. V usage is TRBV29-1 and J usage is TRBJ2-5; D remains ambiguous. Germline CDR1 SQVTM, CDR2 ANQGSEA. With 4 bases removed from V and 4 bases from J, the gap between germline ends came to 7 bases. CDR3 size: 11 residues.

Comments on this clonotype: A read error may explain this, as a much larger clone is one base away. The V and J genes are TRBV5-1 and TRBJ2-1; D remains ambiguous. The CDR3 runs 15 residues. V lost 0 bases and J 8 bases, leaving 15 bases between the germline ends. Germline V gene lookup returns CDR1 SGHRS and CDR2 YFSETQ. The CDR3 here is CASSLEGNSYDEQFF. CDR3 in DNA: TGCGCCAGCAGCTTGGAGGGTAACAGTTACGATGAGCAGTTCTTC.

In DNA form, the CDR3 reads TGTGCCACCAGCAGAGGGAACGGTTCACCCCTCCACTTT. Its protein product is CATSRGNGSPLHF. The gene calls are TRBV15 and TRBJ1-6; the D is unclear. Germline V gene sequence: CDR1 LNHNV, CDR2 YYDKDF (reference sequence). V was shortened by 1 base and J by 9 bases, with 7 bases between the two germline ends. This CDR3 is 13 amino acids long. Looking up the rest from reference TRBV15 and TRBJ1-6 gives the full variable domain: DAMVIQNPRYQVTQFGKPVTLSCSQTLNHNVMYWYQQKSSQAPKLLFHYYDKDFNNEADTPDNFQSRRPNTSFCFLDIRSPGLGDTAMYLCATSRGNGSPLHFGNGTRLTVT.

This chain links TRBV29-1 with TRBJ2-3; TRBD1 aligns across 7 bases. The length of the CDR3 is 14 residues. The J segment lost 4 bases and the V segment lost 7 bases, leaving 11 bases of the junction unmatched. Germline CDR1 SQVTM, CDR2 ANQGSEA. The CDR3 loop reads CSARPGGRADTQYF. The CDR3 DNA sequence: TGCAGCGCACGACCAGGGGGACGGGCAGATACGCAGTATTTT.

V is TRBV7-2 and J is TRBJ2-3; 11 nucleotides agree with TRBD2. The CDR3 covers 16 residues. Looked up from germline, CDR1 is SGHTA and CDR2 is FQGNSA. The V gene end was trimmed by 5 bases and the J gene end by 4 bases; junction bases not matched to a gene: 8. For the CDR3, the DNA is TGTGCCAGCAGCCTTACTAGCGGGGGAAGAGCAGATACGCAGTATTTT. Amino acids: CASSLTSGGRADTQYF.

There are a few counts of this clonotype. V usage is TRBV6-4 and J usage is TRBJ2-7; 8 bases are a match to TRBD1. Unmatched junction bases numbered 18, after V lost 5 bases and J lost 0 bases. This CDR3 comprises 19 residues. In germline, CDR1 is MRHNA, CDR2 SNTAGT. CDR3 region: CASSLRGQGGSGFSYEQYF. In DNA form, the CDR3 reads TGTGCCAGCAGTCTGCGCGGACAGGGAGGTAGCGGATTCTCCTACGAGCAGTACTTC.

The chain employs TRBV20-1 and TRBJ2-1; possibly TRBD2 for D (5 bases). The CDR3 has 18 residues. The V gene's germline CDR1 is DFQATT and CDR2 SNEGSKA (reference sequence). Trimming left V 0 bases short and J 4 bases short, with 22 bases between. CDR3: CSARDPFLSVTPYNEQFF. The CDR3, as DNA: TGCAGTGCTAGAGACCCATTTCTTAGCGTTACCCCATACAATGAGCAGTTCTTC.

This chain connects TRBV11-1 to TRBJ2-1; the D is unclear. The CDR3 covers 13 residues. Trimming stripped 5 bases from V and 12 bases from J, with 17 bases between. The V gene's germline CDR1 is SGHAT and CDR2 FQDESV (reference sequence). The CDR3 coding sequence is TGTGCCAGCAGCCCTCGAGAGGCTGAGCGGCAGTTCTTC. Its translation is CASSPREAERQFF.

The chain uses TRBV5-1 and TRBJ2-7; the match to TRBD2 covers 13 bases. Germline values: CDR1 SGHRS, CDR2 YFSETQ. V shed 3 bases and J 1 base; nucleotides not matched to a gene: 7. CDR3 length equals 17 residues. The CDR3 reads CASSWTLAGGRSYEQYF. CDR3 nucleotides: TGCGCCAGCAGCTGGACACTAGCGGGGGGGAGGTCCTACGAGCAGTACTTC.

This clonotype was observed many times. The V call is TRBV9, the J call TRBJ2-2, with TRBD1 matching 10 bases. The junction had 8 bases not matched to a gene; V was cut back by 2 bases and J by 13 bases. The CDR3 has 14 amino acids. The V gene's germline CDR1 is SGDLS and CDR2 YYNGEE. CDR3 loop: CASSVTGGRYGLFF. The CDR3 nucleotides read TGTGCCAGCAGCGTGACAGGGGGCCGGTATGGGCTGTTTTTT. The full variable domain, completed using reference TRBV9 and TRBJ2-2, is DSGVTQTPKHLITATGQRVTLRCSPRSGDLSVYWYQQSLDQGLQFLIQYYNGEERAKGNILERFSAQQFPDLHSELNLSSLELGDSALYFCASSVTGGRYGLFFGEGSRLTVL.

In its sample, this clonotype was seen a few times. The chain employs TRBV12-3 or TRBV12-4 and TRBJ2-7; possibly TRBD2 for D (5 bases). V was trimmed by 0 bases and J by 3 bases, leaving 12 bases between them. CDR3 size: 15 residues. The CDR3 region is CASSLAGRTDYEQYF. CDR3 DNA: TGTGCCAGCAGTTTAGCAGGAAGGACTGACTACGAGCAGTACTTC.

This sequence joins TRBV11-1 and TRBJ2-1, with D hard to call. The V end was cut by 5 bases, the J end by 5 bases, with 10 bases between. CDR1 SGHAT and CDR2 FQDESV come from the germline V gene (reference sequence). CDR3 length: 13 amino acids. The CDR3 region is CASSTDRNNEQFF. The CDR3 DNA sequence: TGTGCCAGCAGCACGGACCGCAACAATGAGCAGTTCTTC. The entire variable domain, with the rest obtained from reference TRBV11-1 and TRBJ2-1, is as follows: EAEVAQSPRYKITEKSQAVAFWCDPISGHATLYWYRQILGQGPELLVQFQDESVVDDSQLPKDRFSAERLKGVDSTLKIQPAELGDSAMYLCASSTDRNNEQFFGPGTRLTVL.

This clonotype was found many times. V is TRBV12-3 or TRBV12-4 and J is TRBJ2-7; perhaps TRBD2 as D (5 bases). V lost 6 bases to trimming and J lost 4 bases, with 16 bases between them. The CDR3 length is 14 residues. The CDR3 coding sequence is TGTGCCAGCAGAGCCGACCGACTAAGTTACGAGCAGTACTTC. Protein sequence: CASRADRLSYEQYF.

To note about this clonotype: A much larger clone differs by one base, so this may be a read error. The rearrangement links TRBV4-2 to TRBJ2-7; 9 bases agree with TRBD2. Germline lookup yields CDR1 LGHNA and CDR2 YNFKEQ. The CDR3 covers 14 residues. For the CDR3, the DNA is TGTGCCAGCAGCCAAGTTGGGACTAGCATCGAGCAGCACTTC. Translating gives CASSQVGTSIEQHF.

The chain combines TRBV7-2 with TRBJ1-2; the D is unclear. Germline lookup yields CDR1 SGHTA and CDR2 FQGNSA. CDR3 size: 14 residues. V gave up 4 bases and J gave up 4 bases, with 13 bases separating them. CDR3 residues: CASSSTLFFYGYTF. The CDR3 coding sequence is TGTGCCAGCAGCTCGACCCTTTTCTTCTATGGCTACACCTTC.

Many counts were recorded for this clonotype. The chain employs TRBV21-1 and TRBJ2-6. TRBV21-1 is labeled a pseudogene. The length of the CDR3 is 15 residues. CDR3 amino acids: CASSTTASGANVLTF. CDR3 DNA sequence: TGCGCCAGCAGCACAACAGCCTCTGGGGCCAACGTCCTGACTTTC.

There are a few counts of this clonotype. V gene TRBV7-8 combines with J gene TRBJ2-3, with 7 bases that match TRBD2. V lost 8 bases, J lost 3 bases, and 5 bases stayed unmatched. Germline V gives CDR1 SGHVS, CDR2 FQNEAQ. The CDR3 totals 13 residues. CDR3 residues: CASVGGRTDTQYF. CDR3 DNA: TGTGCCAGCGTGGGGGGGAGGACAGATACGCAGTATTTT.

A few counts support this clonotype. CDR3 DNA sequence: TGTGCCAGCAGTGAAGCTGGACGGGGGAGAGGGGAGACCCAGTACTTC. Protein: CASSEAGRGRGETQYF. The chain links TRBV6-1 to TRBJ2-5, with D perhaps matching TRBD2 (6 bases). The CDR3 loop spans 16 amino acids. The germline gives CDR1 MNHNS, CDR2 SASEGT. V lost 0 bases and J lost 5, with 16 bases in between.

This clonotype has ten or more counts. CDR3 in amino acids: CASSSAAIYEQYF. The CDR3 DNA sequence: TGTGCCAGCAGCTCCGCAGCGATCTACGAGCAGTACTTC. The chain uses TRBV28 and TRBJ2-7; the D is unclear. This CDR3 contains 13 residues. The V gene lost 6 bases and the J gene lost 3 bases, with 12 bases spanning the gap. CDR1 and CDR2 (germline): MDHEN, SYDVKM.